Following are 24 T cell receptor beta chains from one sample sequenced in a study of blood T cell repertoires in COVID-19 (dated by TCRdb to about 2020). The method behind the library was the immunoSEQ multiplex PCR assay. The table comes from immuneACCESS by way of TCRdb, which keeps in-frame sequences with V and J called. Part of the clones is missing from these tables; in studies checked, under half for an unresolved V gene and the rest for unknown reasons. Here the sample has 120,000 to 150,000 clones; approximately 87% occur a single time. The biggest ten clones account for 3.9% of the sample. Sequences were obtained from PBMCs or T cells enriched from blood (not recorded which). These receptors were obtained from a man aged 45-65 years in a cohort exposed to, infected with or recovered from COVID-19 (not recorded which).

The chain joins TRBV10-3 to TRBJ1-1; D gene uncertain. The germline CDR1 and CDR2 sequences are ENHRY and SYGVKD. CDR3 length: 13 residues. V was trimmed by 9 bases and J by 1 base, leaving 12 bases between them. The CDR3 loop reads CAITQTRNTEAFF. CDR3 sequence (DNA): TGTGCCATAACCCAGACAAGGAACACTGAAGCTTTCTTT.

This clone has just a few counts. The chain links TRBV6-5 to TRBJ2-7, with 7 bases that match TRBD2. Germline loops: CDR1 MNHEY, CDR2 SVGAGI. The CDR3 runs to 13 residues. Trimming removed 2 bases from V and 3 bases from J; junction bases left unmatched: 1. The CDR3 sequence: CASSYGGVYEQYF. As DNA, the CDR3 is TGTGCCAGCAGTTACGGGGGGGTCTACGAGCAGTACTTC.

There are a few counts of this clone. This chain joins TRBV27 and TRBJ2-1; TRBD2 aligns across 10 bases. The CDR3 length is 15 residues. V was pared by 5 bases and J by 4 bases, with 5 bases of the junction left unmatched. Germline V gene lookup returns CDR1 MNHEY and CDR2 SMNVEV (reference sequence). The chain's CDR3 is CASSGLAAAYNEQFF. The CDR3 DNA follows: TGTGCCAGCAGTGGACTAGCGGCGGCATACAATGAGCAGTTCTTC.

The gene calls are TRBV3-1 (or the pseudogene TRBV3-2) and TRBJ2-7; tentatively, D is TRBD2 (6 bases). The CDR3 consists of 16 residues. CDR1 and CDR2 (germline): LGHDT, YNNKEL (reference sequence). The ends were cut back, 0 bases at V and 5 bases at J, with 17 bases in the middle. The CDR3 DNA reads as TGTGCCAGCAGCCAAGATCCTGGGACTTGGGCCAACGAGCAGTACTTC. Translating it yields CASSQDPGTWANEQYF.

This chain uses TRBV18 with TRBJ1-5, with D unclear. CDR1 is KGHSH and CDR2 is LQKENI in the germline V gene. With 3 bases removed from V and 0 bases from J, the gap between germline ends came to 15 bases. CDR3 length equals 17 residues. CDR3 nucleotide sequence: TGTGCCAGCTCACCGACGGGGATCGATCATAGCAATCAGCCCCAGCATTTT. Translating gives CASSPTGIDHSNQPQHF.

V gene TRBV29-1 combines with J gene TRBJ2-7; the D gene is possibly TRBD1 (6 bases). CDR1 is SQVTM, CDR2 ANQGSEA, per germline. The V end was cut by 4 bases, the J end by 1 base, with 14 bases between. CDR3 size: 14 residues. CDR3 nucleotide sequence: TGCAGCGTTGTACCCCAGGGGAAGTCCTACGAGCAGTACTTC. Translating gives CSVVPQGKSYEQYF.

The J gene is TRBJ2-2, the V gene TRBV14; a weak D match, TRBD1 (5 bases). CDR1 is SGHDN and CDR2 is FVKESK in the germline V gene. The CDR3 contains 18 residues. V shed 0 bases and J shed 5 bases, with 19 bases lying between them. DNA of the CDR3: TGTGCCAGCAGCCAAGACTCCCGTGGGGCGTATAGGACCGGGGAGCTGTTTTTT. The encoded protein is CASSQDSRGAYRTGELFF. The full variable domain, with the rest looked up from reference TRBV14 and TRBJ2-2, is EAGVTQFPSHSVIEKGQTVTLRCDPISGHDNLYWYRRVMGKEIKFLLHFVKESKQDESGMPNNRFLAERTGGTYSTLKVQPAELEDSGVYFCASSQDSRGAYRTGELFFGEGSRLTVL.

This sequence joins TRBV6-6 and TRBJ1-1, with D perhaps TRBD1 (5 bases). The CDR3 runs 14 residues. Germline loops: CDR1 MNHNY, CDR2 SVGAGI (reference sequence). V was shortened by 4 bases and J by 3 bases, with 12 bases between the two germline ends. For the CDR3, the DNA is TGTGCCAGCAGTTCAAGGCCAGGGTACACTGAAGCTTTCTTT. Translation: CASSSRPGYTEAFF.

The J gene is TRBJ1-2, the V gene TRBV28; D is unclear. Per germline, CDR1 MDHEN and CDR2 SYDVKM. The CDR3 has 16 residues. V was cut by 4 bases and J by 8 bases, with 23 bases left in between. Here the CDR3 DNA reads TGTGCCAGCAGTTCCATGAGGTTGCCGGCCGGGATCGGCTACACCTTC. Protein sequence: CASSSMRLPAGIGYTF.

CDR3 amino acids: CASVSGSTGANVLTF. In nucleotides, the CDR3 is TGTGCCAGTGTTAGCGGGAGCACTGGGGCCAACGTCCTGACTTTC. This chain links TRBV19 with TRBJ2-6; 9 bases agree with TRBD2. CDR1 and CDR2 from the germline V gene are LNHDA and SQIVND (reference sequence). The length of the CDR3 is 15 residues. V lost 8 bases and J lost 2; bases outside the gene matches: 4.

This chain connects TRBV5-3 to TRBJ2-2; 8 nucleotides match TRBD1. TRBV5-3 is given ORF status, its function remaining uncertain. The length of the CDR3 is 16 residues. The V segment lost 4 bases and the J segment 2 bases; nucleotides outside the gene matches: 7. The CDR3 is CARSGKGQENTGELFF. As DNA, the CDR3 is TGTGCCAGAAGCGGAAAGGGACAGGAAAACACCGGGGAGCTGTTTTTT.

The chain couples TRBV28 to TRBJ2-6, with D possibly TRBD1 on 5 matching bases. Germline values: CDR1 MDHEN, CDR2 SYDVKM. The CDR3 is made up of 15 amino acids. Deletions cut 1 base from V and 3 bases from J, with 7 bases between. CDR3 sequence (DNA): TGTGCCAGCAGTTTATCAGGGTATGGGGCCAACGTCCTGACTTTC. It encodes CASSLSGYGANVLTF.

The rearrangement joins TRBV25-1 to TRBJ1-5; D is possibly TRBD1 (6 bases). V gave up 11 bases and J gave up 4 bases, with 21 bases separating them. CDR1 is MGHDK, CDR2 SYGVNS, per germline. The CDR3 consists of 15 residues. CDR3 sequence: CASSLAGEGNQPQHF. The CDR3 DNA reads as TGTGCCTCATCGCTCGCAGGGGAGGGGAATCAGCCCCAGCATTTT.

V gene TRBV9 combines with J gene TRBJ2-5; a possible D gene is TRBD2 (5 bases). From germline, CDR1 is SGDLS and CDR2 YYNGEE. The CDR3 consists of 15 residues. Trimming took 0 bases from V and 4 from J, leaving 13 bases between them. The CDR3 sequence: CASSVDGREGETQYF. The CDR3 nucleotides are TGTGCCAGCAGCGTAGATGGCAGAGAGGGAGAGACCCAGTACTTC.

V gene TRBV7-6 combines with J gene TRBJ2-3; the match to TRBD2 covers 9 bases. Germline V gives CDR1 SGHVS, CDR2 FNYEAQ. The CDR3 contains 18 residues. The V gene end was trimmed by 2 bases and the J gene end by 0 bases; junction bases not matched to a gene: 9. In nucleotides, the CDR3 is TGTGCCAGCAGCTTAACTCGCGGGGGGGGTACTAGCACAGATACGCAGTATTTT. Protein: CASSLTRGGGTSTDTQYF.

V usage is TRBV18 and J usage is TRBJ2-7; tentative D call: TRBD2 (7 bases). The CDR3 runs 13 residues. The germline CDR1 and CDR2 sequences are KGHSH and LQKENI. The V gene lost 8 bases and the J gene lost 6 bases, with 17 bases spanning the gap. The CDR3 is CASGRAGASEQYF. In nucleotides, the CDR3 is TGTGCCAGCGGGAGGGCGGGGGCCTCCGAGCAGTACTTC.

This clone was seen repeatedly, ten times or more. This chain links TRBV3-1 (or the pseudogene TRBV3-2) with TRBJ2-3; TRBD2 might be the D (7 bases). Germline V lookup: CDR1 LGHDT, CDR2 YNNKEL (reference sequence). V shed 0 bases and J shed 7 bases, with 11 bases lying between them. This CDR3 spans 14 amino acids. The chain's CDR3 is CASSQEGGGNTQYF. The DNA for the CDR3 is TGTGCCAGCAGCCAAGAGGGAGGGGGAAATACGCAGTATTTT.

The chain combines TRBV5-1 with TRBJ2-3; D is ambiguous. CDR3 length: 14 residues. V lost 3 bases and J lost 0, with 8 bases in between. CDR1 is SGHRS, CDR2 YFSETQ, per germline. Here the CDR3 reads CASSSGSSTDTQYF. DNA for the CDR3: TGCGCCAGCAGCTCCGGTAGTAGCACAGATACGCAGTATTTT.

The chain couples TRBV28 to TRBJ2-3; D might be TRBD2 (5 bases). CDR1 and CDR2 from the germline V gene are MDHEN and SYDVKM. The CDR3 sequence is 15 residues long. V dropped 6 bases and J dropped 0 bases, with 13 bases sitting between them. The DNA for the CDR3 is TGTGCCAGCAGGACTGGCGGGTTTAGCACAGATACGCAGTATTTT. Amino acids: CASRTGGFSTDTQYF.

CDR3 bases: TGTGCCAGCAGTCTGGCTGGCTACACCTTC. Translating gives CASSLAGYTF. The rearrangement links TRBV6-5 to TRBJ1-2, with D unclear. This CDR3 is built from 10 residues. V lost 5 bases and J lost 7, with 5 bases in between. Germline V lookup: CDR1 MNHEY, CDR2 SVGAGI.

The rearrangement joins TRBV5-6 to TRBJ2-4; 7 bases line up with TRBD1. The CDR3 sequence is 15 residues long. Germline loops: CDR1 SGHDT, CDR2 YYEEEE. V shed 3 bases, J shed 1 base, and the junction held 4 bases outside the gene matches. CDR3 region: CASSSTQGAKNIQYF. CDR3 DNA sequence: TGTGCCAGCAGCTCAACACAGGGGGCCAAAAACATTCAGTACTTC.

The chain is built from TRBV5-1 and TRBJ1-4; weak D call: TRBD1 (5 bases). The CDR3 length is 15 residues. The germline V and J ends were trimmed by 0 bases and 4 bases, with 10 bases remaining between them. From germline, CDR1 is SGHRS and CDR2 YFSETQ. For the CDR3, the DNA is TGCGCCAGCAGCTTGGGCCCTCAGGGTAATGAAAAACTGTTTTTT. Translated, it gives CASSLGPQGNEKLFF.

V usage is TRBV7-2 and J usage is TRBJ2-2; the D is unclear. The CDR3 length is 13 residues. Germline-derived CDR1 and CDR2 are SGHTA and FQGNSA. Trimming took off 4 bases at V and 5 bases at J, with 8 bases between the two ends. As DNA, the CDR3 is TGTGCCAGCAGCTCTACTTTTACCGGGGAGCTGTTTTTT. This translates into CASSSTFTGELFF.

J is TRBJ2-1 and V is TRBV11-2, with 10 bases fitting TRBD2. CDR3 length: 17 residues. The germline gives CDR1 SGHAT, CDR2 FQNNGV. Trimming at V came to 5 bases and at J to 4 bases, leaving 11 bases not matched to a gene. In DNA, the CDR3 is TGTGCCAGCAGCCCGCCGGGGAAGCGGGAGGGATACAATGAGCAGTTCTTC. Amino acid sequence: CASSPPGKREGYNEQFF. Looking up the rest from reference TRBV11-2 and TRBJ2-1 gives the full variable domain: EAGVAQSPRYKIIEKRQSVAFWCNPISGHATLYWYQQILGQGPKLLIQFQNNGVVDDSQLPKDRFSAERLKGVDSTLKIQPAKLEDSAVYLCASSPPGKREGYNEQFFGPGTRLTVL.